Reported below is one T cell receptor (beta chain). The target antigen is unknown. Germline-derived CDR1 and CDR2 are MNHEY and SVGEGT. The CDR3 has 15 amino acids. The ends were cut back, 7 bases at V and 0 bases at J, with 13 bases in the middle. This entry comes from a study of human T cells and chemical hapten exposure. One entry per CDR3 protein, called by TCRdb with MiXCR from the RACE reads. The sample yields about 190,000 distinct CDR3 sequences, around 25% seen once. This sample's time point: patch test 3, about 24 weeks after DPC sensitization. The treatment was: therapeutic diphenylcyclopropenone sensitization with weekly scalp DPC. Findings of the study overall: Correlating positively with patch test score were the PT1 expanded TCR counts.

The sequences come from whole blood, collected in connection with sensitization to the hapten diphenylcyclopropenone (DPC). This sequence was found in a middle-aged woman with alopecia areata. Some clones in this sample may be carry-over from other donors' samples. The chain uses TRBV6-2 or TRBV6-3 and TRBJ2-1; D perhaps matches TRBD2 (5 bases). The CDR3 region is CASNPLAGSYNEQFF. The CDR3 DNA reads as TGTGCCAGCAATCCGCTAGCCGGCTCCTACAATGAGCAGTTCTTC.